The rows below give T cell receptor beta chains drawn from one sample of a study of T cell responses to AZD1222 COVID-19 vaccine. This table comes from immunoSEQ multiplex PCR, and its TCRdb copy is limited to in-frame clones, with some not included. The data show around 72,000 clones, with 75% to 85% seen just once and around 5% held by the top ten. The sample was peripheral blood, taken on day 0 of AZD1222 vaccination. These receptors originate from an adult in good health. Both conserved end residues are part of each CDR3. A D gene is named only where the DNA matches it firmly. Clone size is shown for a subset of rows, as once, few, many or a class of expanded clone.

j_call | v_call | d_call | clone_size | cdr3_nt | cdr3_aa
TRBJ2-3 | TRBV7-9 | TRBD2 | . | TGTGCCAGCAGCCAAGGAAGACTAGCGGAAGGCACAGATACGCAGTATTTT | CASSQGRLAEGTDTQYF
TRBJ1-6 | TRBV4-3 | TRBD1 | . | TGCGCCAGCAGCCAAGATTCGGGACAGGGTTATGCTTCACCCCTCCACTTT | CASSQDSGQGYASPLHF
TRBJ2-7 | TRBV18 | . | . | TGTGCCAGCTCACCCCGGGCCTTACTAAGCTACGAGCAGTACTTC | CASSPRALLSYEQYF
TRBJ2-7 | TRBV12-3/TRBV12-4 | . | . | TGTGCCAGTAAAAACAGGGACTACGAGCAGTACTTC | CASKNRDYEQYF
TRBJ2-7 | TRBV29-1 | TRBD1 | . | TGCAGCGTTGATAGACAGGGTAGCCACGAGCAGTACTTC | CSVDRQGSHEQYF
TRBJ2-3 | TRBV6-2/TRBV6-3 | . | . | TGTGCCAGCAGTTACTCGGGGTCAGGGAGAGGAGATACGCAGTATTTT | CASSYSGSGRGDTQYF
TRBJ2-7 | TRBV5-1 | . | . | TGCGCCAGCAGTTCTGAGAGCCGGTACGAGCAGTACTTC | CASSSESRYEQYF
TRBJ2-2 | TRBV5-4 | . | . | TGTGCCAGCCACAAGGAAGGGGAAACCGGGGAGCTGTTTTTT | CASHKEGETGELFF
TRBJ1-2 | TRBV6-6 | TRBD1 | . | TGTGCCAGCATTCAAGCCGGGACAGGTGGGGACTATGGCTACACCTTC | CASIQAGTGGDYGYTF
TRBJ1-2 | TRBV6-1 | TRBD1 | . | TGTGCCAGCAGTGACGATTTCGGACAGGCGGCCTATGGCTACACCTTC | CASSDDFGQAAYGYTF
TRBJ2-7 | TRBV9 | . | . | TGTGCCAGCAGCGTAGACGCGACCTACGAGCAGTACTTC | CASSVDATYEQYF
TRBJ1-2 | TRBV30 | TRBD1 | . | TGTGCCTGGAGGTTGACAGGGGGCCGCGGCTATGGCTACACCTTC | CAWRLTGGRGYGYTF
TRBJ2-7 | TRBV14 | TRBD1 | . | TGTGCCAGCAGCCAAGTGCTCGGACAGGGGTCCGCCTACGAGCAGTACTTC | CASSQVLGQGSAYEQYF
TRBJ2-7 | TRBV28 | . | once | TGTGCCAGCAGTTTGGGGCACTGGAGCTCCTACGAGCAGTACTTC | CASSLGHWSSYEQYF
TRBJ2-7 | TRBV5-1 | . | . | TGCGCGACACGCCCCGAACCACGGAGCTCCTACGAGCAGTACTTC | CATRPEPRSSYEQYF
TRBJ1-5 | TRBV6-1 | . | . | TGTGCCAGCAGTGAAGCTGCGGCAAGCAATCAGCCCCAGCATTTT | CASSEAAASNQPQHF
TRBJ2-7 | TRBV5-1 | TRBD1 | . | TGCGCCAGCAGCCCAACCGGGACAGGAACCTACGAGCAGTACTTC | CASSPTGTGTYEQYF
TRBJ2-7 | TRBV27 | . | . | TGTGCCAGCAGTTTGACTGCAAGCTCCTACGAGCAGTACTTC | CASSLTASSYEQYF
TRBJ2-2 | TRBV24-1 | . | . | TGTGCCACCAGTGATTTAGCCAGAGACACCGGGGAGCTGTTTTTT | CATSDLARDTGELFF
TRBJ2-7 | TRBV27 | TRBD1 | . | TGTGCCAGCAGTTTAAGGGGCGGGACAGGGGTATACGAGCAGTACTTC | CASSLRGGTGVYEQYF
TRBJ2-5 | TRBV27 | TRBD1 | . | TGTGCCAGCAGTTTAACAGGGGAAGAGACCCAGTACTTC | CASSLTGEETQYF
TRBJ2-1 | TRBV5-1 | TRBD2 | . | TGCGCCAGCAGTACGAGCGGGGGATCCGATGAGCAGTTCTTC | CASSTSGGSDEQFF
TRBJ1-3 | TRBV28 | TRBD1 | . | TGTGCCAGCGGCAACCCGGGGACAGTTGGCTCTGGAAACACCATATATTTT | CASGNPGTVGSGNTIYF
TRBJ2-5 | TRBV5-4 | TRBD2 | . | TGTGCCAGCAGCCACACTGCCGAAGGACTAGCGGAACTCCAAGAGACCCAGTACTTC | CASSHTAEGLAELQETQYF
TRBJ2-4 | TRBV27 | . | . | TGTGCCAGCAGTTTATTCAGGGGAGGTCCGGACATTCAGTACTTC | CASSLFRGGPDIQYF
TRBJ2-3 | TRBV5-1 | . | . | TGCGCCAGCAGCTTGGCTAGTCTAGCAGGGACAGATACGCAGTATTTT | CASSLASLAGTDTQYF
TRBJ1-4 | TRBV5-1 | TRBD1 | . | TGCGCCAGCAGCTTGAGGGACAGAAATGAAAAACTGTTTTTT | CASSLRDRNEKLFF
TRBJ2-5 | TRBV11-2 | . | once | TGTGCCAGCAGCTTACAGGGGCCTCAGTACTTC | CASSLQGPQYF
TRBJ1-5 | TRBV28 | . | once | TGTGCCAGCAGTAACGGGGGGGGCAATCAGCCCCAGCATTTT | CASSNGGGNQPQHF
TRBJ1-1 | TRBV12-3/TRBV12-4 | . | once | TGTGCCAGCAGTTTTGTGAACACTGAAGCTTTCTTT | CASSFVNTEAFF
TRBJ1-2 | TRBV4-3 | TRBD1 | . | TGCGCCAGCAGCCAAGATCAGGGGGCGCGGGGCTATGGCTACACCTTC | CASSQDQGARGYGYTF
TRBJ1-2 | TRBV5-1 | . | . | TGCGCCAGCAGTGAGAGGGGGTGGTATGGCTACACCTTC | CASSERGWYGYTF
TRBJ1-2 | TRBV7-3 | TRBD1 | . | TGTGCCAGCAGCTTAGGGACAGGGGATTATGGCTACACCTTC | CASSLGTGDYGYTF
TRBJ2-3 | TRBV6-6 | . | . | TGTGCCAGCAGAACCTCGACCCTCACAGATACGCAGTATTTT | CASRTSTLTDTQYF
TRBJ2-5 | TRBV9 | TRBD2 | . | TGTGCCAGCAGCGTGGGACTAGTTGGGTTAGAGACCCAGTACTTC | CASSVGLVGLETQYF
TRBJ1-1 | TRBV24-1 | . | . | TGTGCCACCCCCCGAAAGGATCTGGACACATTGAACACTGAAGCTTTCTTT | CATPRKDLDTLNTEAFF
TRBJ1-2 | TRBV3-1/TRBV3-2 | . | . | TGTGCCAGCAGCCAAGGGGCACTCTACACCTTC | CASSQGALYTF
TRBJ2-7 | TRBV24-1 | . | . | TGTGCCACCACGGACTGGAAGGCAATCTACGAGCAGTACTTC | CATTDWKAIYEQYF
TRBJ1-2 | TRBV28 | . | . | TGTGCCAGCAGTTTCACTCCTGGGGCTGGGTATGGCTACACCTTC | CASSFTPGAGYGYTF
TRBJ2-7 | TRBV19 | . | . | TGTGCCAGTAGTAATCGGGGAGCCTACGAGCAGTACTTC | CASSNRGAYEQYF
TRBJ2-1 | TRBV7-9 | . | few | TGTGCCAGCAGCTTTTGGTACAATGAGCAGTTCTTC | CASSFWYNEQFF
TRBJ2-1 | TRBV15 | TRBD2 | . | TGTGCCACCAGCAGAGATAGGACTAGCGGGGCGAATGAGCAGTTCTTC | CATSRDRTSGANEQFF